This TCR beta chain was observed in a study of early T cells in non-severe SARS-CoV-2 infection. About the study: The input, bulk RNA from unsorted whole blood, was sequenced, and chains were unpaired.

V lost 5 bases and J 6 bases, leaving 12 bases between the germline ends. The CDR3 length is 13 residues. Germline values: CDR1 MNHEY, CDR2 SVGEGT. Unique molecular identifiers (one per individual cDNA molecule) were attached. TCRdb analysed the 5' RACE reads with MiXCR anew, one entry per CDR3 protein. The repertoire holds about 59,000 distinct CDR3 sequences, with around 12% as singletons. The sample holds many counts of this clonotype. The chain employs TRBV6-2 or TRBV6-3 and TRBJ2-3; D is ambiguous. The sequenced sample consisted of whole blood. This TCR derives from an adult who was a healthcare worker with PCR-confirmed SARS-CoV-2 infection or an uninfected control (not recorded which). This CDR3 is CASSATGWDTQYF. The CDR3 region has the DNA TGTGCCAGCAGTGCCACCGGCTGGGATACGCAGTATTTT.